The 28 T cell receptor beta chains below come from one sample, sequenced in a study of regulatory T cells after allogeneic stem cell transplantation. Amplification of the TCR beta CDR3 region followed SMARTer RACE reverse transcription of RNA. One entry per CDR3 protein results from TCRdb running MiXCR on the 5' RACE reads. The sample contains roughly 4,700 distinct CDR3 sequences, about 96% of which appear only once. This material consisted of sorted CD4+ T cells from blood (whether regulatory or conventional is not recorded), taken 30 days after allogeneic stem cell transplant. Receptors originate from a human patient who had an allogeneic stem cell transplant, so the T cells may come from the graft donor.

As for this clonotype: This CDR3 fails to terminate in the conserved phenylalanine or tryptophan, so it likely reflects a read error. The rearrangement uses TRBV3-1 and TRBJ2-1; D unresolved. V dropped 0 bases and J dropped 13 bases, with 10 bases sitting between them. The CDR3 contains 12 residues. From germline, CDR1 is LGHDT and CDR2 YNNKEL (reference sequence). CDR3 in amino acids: CASSQEYKEQFR. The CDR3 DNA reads TGTGCCAGCAGCCAAGAATACAAAGAACAGTTCCGC.

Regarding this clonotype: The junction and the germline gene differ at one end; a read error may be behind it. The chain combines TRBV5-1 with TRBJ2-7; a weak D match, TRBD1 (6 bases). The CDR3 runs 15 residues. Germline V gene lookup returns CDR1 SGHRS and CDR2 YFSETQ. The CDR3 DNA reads TGCGCCAGCAGCTTGCTAGGGGGATACATGTACGAGCAGACCTTC. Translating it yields CASSLLGGYMYEQTF. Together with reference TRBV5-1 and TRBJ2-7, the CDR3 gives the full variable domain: KAGVTQTPRYLIKTRGQQVTLSCSPISGHRSVSWYQQTPGQGLQFLFEYFSETQRNKGNFPGRFSGRQFSNSRSEMNVSTLELGDSALYLCASSLLGGYMYEQTFGPGTRLTVT.

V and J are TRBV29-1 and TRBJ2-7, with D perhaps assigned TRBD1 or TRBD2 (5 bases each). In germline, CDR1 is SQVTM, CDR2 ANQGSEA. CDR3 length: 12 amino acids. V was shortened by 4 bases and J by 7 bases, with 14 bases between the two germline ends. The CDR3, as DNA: TGCAGCGTTGGGCAGGGAGAGTTAGAGCAGTACTTC. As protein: CSVGQGELEQYF.

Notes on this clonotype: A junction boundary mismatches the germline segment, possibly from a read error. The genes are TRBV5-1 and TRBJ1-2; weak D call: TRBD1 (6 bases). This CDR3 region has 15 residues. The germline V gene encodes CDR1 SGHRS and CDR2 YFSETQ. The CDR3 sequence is CGGSRRGDSDYDHSF. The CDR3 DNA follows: TGCGGCGGCAGCAGGAGGGGGGACTCGGATTATGACCACTCCTTC.

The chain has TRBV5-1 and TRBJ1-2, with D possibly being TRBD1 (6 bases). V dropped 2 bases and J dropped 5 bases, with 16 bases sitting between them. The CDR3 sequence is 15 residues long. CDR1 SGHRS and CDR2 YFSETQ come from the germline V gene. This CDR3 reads CASSLGGDPDYGYTF. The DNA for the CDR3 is TGCGCCAGCAGCTTAGGGGGGGACCCGGATTATGGCTACACCTTC.

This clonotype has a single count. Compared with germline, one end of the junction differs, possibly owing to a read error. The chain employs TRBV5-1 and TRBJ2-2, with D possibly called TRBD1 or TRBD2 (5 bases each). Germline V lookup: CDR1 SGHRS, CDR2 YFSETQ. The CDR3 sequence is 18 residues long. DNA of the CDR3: TGCACCCGCAGCTGTTTTGGGCGGACAAGAGAGAACACCTGGGAGCAGTTGTTT. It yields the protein CTRSCFGRTRENTWEQLF. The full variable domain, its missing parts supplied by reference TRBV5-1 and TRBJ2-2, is KAGVTQTPRYLIKTRGQQVTLSCSPISGHRSVSWYQQTPGQGLQFLFEYFSETQRNKGNFPGRFSGRQFSNSRSEMNVSTLELGDSALYLCTRSCFGRTRENTWEQLFGEGSRLTVL.

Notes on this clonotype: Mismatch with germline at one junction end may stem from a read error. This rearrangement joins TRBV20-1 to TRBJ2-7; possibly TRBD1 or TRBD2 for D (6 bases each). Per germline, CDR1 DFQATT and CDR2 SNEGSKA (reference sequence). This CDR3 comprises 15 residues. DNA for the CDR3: TGCAGTGCTGGGGTAGGGGGAGGTTGGTCCTACGAGGAGTACTTC. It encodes CSAGVGGGWSYEEYF.

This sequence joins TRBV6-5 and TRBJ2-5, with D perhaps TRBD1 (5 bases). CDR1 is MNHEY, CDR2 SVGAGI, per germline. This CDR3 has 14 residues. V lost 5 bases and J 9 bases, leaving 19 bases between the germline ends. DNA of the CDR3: TGTGCCAGCAGTCCGCGGAACGGACAAAAGGCCCAGTACTTC. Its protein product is CASSPRNGQKAQYF.

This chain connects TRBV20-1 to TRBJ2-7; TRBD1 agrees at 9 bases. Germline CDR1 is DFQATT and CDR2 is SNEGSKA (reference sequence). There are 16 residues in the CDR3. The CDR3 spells CMALSPSSGTGSEQYF. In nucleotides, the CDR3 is TGCATGGCTTTGAGCCCCAGCAGCGGGACAGGGAGCGAGCAGTACTTC.

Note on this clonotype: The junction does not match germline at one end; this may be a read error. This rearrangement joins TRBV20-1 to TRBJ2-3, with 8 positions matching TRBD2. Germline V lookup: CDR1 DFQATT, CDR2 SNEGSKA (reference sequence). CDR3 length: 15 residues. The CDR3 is CSAREPAGEGHTQYF. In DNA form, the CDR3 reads TGCAGTGCCAGAGAGCCAGCGGGAGAGGGACATACGCAGTATTTT.

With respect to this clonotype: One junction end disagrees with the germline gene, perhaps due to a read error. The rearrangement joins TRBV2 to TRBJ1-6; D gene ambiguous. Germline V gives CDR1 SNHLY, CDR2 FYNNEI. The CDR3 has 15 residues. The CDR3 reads CASSPMSTYNSPLPF. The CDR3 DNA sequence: TGCGCCAGCAGTCCTATGAGCACGTATAATTCACCCCTCCCCTTT.

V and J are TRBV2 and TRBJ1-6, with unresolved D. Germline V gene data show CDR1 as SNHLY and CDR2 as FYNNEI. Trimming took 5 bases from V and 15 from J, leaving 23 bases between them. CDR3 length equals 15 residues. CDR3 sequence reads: CASSPMSAYNSGLHF. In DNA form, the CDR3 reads TGTGCCAGCAGTCCTATGAGCGCCTATAATTCAGGCCTCCACTTT.

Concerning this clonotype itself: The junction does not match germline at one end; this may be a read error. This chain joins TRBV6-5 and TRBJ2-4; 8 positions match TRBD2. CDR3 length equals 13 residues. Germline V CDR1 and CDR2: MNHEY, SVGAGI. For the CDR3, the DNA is TGCGCCAGCAGTCGGGGGGGCGAAAGCATTCAGTCCTTC. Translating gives CASSRGGESIQSF.

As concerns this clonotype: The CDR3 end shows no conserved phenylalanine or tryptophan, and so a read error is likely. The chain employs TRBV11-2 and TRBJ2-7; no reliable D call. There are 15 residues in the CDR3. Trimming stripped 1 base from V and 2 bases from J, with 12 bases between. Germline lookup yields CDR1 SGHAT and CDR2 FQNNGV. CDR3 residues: CASSLAPQPPYEQYC. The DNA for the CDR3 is TGTGCCAGCAGCTTAGCCCCACAGCCTCCCTACGAGCAGTACTGC.

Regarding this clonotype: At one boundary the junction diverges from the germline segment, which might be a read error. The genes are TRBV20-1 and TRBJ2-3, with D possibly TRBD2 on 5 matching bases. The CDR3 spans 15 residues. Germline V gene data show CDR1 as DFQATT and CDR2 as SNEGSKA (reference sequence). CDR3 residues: CCARYPSGEGDTQYF. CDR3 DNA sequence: TGCTGTGCTAGATATCCATCGGGCGAGGGAGATACGCAGTATTTT.

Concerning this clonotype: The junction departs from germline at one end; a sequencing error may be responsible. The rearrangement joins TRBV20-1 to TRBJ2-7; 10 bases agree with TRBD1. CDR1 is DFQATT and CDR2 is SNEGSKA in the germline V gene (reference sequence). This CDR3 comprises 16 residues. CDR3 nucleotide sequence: TGCTGTGTTTTGAACCTCCGCTCCGGGACAGGGGATGAGCAGTCCTTC. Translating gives CCVLNLRSGTGDEQSF.

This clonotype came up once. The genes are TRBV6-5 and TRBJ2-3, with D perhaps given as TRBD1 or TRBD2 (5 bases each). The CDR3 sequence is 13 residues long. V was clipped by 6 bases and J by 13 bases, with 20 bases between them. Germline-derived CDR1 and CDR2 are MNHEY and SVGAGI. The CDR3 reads CASRYAGDDREYF. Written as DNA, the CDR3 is TGTGCCAGCAGATACGCCGGGGACGATAGGGAGTATTTT.

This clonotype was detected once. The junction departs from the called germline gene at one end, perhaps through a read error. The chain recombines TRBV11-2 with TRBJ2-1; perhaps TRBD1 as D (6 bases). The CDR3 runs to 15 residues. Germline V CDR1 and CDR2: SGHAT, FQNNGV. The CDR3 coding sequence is TGTGCCACCAGCGTGGCCCCAGGGGCCCCCTGCGAGCAGTTCTTC. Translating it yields CATSVAPGAPCEQFF.

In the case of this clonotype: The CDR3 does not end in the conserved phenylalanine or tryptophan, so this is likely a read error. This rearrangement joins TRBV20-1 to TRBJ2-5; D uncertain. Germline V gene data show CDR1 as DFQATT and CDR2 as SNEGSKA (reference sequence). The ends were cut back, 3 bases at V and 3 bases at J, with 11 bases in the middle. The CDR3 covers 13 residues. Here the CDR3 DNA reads TGCAGTGCTAGGAGCAGCAGAGAAGAGACCCAGTACTGC. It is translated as CSARSSREETQYC.

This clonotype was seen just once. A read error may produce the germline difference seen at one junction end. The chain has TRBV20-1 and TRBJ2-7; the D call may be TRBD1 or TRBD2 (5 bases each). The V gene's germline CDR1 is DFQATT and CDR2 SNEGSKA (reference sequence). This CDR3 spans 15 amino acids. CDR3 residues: CSAGIGAGWSYEQSF. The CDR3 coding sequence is TGCAGTGCTGGGATCGGGGCAGGTTGGTCCTACGAGCAGTCTTTC.

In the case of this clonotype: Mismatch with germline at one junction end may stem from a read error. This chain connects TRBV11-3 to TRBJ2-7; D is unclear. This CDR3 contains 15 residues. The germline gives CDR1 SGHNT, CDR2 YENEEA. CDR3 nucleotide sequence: TGTGCCAGCAGCCAGGCCGGAAGCAAGCCCGACGACCAGTACTTC. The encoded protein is CASSQAGSKPDDQYF.

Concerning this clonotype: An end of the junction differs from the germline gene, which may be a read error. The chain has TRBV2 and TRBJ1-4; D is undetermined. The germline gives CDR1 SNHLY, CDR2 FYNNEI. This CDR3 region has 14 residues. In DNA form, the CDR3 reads TGTGCCAGCAGTGGGGTCAGCACGCATGAAACGCCTTATTTT. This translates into CASSGVSTHETPYF.

The CDR3: CASSQLGGTRNEQYF. CDR3 nucleotide sequence: TGCGCCAGCAGCCAGCTAGGGGGAACGAGGAACGAGCAGTACTTC. The rearrangement joins TRBV5-1 to TRBJ2-7, with D possibly being TRBD1 (6 bases). The V end lost 4 bases, the J end lost 5 bases, and 19 bases lay between the germline ends. From germline, CDR1 is SGHRS and CDR2 YFSETQ. The CDR3 spans 15 residues.

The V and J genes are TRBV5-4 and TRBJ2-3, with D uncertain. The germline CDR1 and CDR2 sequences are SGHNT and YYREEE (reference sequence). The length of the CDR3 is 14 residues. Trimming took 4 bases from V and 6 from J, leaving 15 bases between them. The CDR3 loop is CASSRVDKDDTQYF. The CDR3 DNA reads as TGTGCCAGCAGCCGGGTAGATAAGGACGATACGCAGTATTTT.

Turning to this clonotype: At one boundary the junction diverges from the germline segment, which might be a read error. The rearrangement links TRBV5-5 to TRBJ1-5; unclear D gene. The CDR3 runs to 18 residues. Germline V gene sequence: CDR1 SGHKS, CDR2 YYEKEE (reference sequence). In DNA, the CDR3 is TGTGCCAGCCGCTCTTCGTCGAGGGTAATGAATAGCACTCAGCCCCAGCATTTT. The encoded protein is CASRSSSRVMNSTQPQHF.

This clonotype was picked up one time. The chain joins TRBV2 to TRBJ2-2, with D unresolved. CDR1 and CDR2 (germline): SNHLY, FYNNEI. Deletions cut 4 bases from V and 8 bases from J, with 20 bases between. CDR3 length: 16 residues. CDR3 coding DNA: TGTGCCAGCAGTGGCGAACTGGCGGAGTTAGTAGGGGAGCTGTTTTTT. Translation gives CASSGELAELVGELFF. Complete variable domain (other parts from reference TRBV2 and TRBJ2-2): EPEVTQTPSHQVTQMGQEVILRCVPISNHLYFYWYRQILGQKVEFLVSFYNNEISEKSEIFDDQFSVERPDGSNFTLKIRSTKLEDSAMYFCASSGELAELVGELFFGEGSRLTVL.

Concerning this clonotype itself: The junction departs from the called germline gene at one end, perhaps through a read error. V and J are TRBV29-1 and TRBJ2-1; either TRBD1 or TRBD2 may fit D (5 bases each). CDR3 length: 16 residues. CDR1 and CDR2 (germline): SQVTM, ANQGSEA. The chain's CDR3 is CRVPPGTGCSYNEQFF. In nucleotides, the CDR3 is TGCCGCGTGCCCCCCGGGACCGGGTGCTCCTACAATGAGCAGTTCTTC.

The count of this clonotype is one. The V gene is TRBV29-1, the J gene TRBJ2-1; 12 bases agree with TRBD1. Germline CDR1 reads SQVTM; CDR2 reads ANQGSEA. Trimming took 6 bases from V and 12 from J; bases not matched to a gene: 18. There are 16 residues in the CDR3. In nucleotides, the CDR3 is TGCAGCGTGACCCGCGGGACAGGGGGCTCCTACAAGGCGCAGTTCTTC. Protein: CSVTRGTGGSYKAQFF.